The subject of this entry is one T cell receptor (beta chain). Co-extraction of both nucleic acids (RNA and DNA) used roughly 19-33 mg of unsorted bulk tissue. There were five separate regions sampled from each tumor. There were over 75% viable tumor cells in every single sample of tumor. The data originate from a study of tumor-infiltrating lymphocytes in primary liver carcinoma. A constant-region primer served to make TCR beta cDNA from roughly 500 ng total RNA. Slightly modified ARM-PCR, run as three nested multiplex PCR rounds, produced the TCR beta libraries. TRBV1-TRBV30 forward and Cbeta reverse primers drove the first two roughly 10-cycle rounds. Each CDR3 protein gets one entry after TCRdb re-called the multiplex PCR reads with MiXCR. In the table there are around 32,000 distinct CDR3 sequences, 76% of which are singletons. Germline lookup yields CDR1 SGHRS and CDR2 YFSETQ. V dropped 7 bases and J dropped 4 bases, with 18 bases sitting between them. The CDR3 is 15 residues long.

Sequencing was performed on liver tumor tissue from sampling region 5. Subset defined: tumor region T5, tumor centre. The receptor comes from a man aged 40-50 years with primary liver carcinoma and hepatitis B virus infection. The V gene is TRBV5-1, the J gene TRBJ2-1, with D unresolved. CDR3 in amino acids: CASGTRDLDYNEQFF. CDR3 in DNA: TGCGCCAGCGGAACCAGAGATCTAGATTACAATGAGCAGTTCTTC.